Each of the 8 T cell receptor beta chains below was sequenced from the same sample in a study of OX40 agonist ivuxolimab in advanced cancers. Here immunoSEQ multiplex PCR was the method, and the copy in TCRdb shows in-frame clones only, minus some. The data hold tens of thousands of clones, with around nine tenths observed a single time. Sequenced material: CD4+ or CD8+ T cells sorted from blood, taken in a trial of the OX40 agonist ivuxolimab. These receptors were taken from an adult with an advanced solid tumor such as melanoma, head and neck, liver or kidney cancer.

The rearrangement joins TRBV19 to TRBJ2-1, with D possibly matching TRBD2 (6 bases). CDR3 length: 17 residues. Germline assignment: CDR1 LNHDA and CDR2 SQIVND (reference sequence). The ends were cut back, 2 bases at V and 4 bases at J, with 18 bases in the middle. CDR3 DNA sequence: TGTGCCAGTAGTATACCTTTGCGGCGTGCGGGGTACAATGAGCAGTTCTTC. It translates to CASSIPLRRAGYNEQFF.

The chain employs TRBV4-3 and TRBJ1-6; a possible D gene is TRBD1 (5 bases). The germline V gene has CDR1 LGHNA and CDR2 YSLEER. The CDR3 spans 16 residues. The ends were cut back, 4 bases at V and 10 bases at J, with 20 bases in the middle. The CDR3: CASSPLAGGEGSPLHF. The CDR3 coding sequence is TGCGCCAGCAGCCCCCTGGCGGGGGGAGAAGGGTCACCCCTCCACTTT.

This clone was detected only once. This chain uses TRBV28 with TRBJ1-2; D gene unclear. The CDR3 extends over 14 amino acids. CDR1 is MDHEN, CDR2 SYDVKM, per germline. V was shortened by 5 bases and J by 4 bases, with 14 bases between the two germline ends. This CDR3 is CASSPPVVIYGYTF. DNA of the CDR3: TGTGCCAGCAGTCCCCCTGTAGTGATCTATGGCTACACCTTC.

The table lists this clone with a count of one. The gene calls are TRBV21-1 and TRBJ2-7; no check of the table's D call, TRBD2, against the DNA was made. TRBV21-1 is a pseudogene locus. The CDR3 has 15 residues. The CDR3 sequence: CASSKVGSEPREQYV. The CDR3 region has the DNA TGTGCCAGCAGCAAAGTTGGGTCGGAACCCCGGGAGCAGTACGTC.

Sample share makes this clone medium-sized. The genes are TRBV7-9 and TRBJ1-1, with D perhaps TRBD1 (6 bases). CDR1 and CDR2 (germline): SEHNR, FQNEAQ (reference sequence). V shed 1 base and J shed 5 bases, with 11 bases lying between them. The CDR3 sequence is 14 residues long. CDR3 sequence reads: CASSLVQGSTEAFF. The CDR3 DNA reads TGTGCCAGCAGCTTAGTACAGGGTAGTACTGAAGCTTTCTTT.

This clone has only one observation. The rearrangement joins TRBV25-1 to TRBJ2-3, with no clear D. Germline V gene sequence: CDR1 MGHDK, CDR2 SYGVNS. CDR3 length equals 12 residues. V lost 1 base and J lost 6, with 5 bases in between. The DNA for the CDR3 is TGTGCCAGCAGTGAATTATGGGATACGCAGTATTTT. This gives the protein CASSELWDTQYF.

The rearrangement links TRBV25-1 to TRBJ1-1; possibly TRBD1 for D (5 bases). The CDR3 covers 14 residues. Germline-derived CDR1 and CDR2 are MGHDK and SYGVNS. V lost 4 bases to trimming and J lost 2 bases, with 11 bases between them. CDR3: CASSARGVNTEAFF. Here the CDR3 DNA reads TGTGCCAGCAGTGCCAGAGGGGTTAACACTGAAGCTTTCTTT.

This clone was observed a single time. The rearrangement links TRBV7-9 to TRBJ2-5; no clear D gene. CDR3 length: 13 residues. From germline, CDR1 is SEHNR and CDR2 FQNEAQ (reference sequence). V dropped 4 bases and J dropped 5 bases, with 11 bases sitting between them. For the CDR3, the DNA is TGTGCCAGCAGCTCCAGTCTTCAGGAGACCCAGTACTTC. Protein sequence: CASSSSLQETQYF.